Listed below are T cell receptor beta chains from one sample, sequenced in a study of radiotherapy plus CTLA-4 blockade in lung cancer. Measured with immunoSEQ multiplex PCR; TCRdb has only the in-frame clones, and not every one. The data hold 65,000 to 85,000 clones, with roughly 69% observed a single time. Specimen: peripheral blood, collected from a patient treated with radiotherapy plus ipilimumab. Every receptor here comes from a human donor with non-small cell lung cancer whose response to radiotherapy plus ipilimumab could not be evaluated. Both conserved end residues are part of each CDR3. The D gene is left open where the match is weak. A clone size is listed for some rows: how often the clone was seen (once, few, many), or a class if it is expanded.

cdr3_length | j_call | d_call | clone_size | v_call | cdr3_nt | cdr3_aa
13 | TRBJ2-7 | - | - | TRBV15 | TGTGCCACCAGCATGGCGGGGAGGACCTCACAGTACTTC | CATSMAGRTSQYF
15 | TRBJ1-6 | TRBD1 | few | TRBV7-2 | TGTGCCAGCAGCCCACACGGACAGGGGAATTCACCCCTCCACTTT | CASSPHGQGNSPLHF
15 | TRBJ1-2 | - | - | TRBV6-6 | TGTGCCAGCAGTAAAAGGACAGTCTTTAACTATGGCTACACCTTC | CASSKRTVFNYGYTF
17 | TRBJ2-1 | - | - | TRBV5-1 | TGCGCCAGCAGCTTGGCCCCTTCGGGAACGGGCGACAATGAGCAGTTCTTC | CASSLAPSGTGDNEQFF
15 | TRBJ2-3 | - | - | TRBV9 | TGTGCCAGCAGCGTAGGGGTAGGGGGCACAGATACGCAGTATTTT | CASSVGVGGTDTQYF
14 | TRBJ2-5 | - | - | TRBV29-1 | TGCAGCGTTGACGGTTTTCAGCTAGGCGAGACCCAGTACTTC | CSVDGFQLGETQYF
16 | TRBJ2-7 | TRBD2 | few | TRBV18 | TGTGCCAGCTCACCACCCCTAGCGGCTGGATCCTACGAGCAGTACTTC | CASSPPLAAGSYEQYF
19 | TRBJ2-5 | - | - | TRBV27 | TGTGCCAGCAGTTTACGTAGGTTACCAATGCGGGACAGCCAAGAGACCCAGTACTTC | CASSLRRLPMRDSQETQYF
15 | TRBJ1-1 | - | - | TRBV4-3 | TGCGCCAGCAGCCAAGATTTTCCCCCCAGGGGCGAAGCTTTCTTT | CASSQDFPPRGEAFF
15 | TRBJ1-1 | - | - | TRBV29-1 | TGCAGCGTGCATCCGCGGGCTTTTGGGAACACTGAAGCTTTCTTT | CSVHPRAFGNTEAFF
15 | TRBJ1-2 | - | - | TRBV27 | TGTGCCAGCAGTTGGAACTTTGACAGTAACTATGGCTACACCTTC | CASSWNFDSNYGYTF
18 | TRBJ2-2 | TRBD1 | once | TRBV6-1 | TGTGCCAGCAGTGAACGGAATCGTGGACAGGGTGTCCCCGGGGAGCTGTTTTTT | CASSERNRGQGVPGELFF
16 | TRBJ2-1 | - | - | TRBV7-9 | TGTGCCAGCAGCTCTGCGGTTAGCGGAGACTACAATGAGCAGTTCTTC | CASSSAVSGDYNEQFF
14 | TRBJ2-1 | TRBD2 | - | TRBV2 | TGTGCCAGCCCCATGCGGGAGGCCATCAATGAGCAGTTCTTC | CASPMREAINEQFF
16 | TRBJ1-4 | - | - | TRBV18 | TGTGCCAGCTCAAACAACAGGGTTGCAACTAATGAAAAACTGTTTTTT | CASSNNRVATNEKLFF
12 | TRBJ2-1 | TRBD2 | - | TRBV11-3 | TGTGCCAGCAGCTTCCGAGCGGGAGATCGGTTCTTC | CASSFRAGDRFF
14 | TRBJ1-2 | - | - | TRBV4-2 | TGTGCCAGCAGCCAGGCGGGGATGGACTATGGCTACACCTTC | CASSQAGMDYGYTF
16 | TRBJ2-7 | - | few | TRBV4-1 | TGCGCCAGCAGCCAGGACCGGGACACGGGACCTGGTAGGCAGTACTTC | CASSQDRDTGPGRQYF
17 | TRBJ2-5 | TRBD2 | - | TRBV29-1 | TGCAGCGTTGAAGATCAATTCCTAGCGGGATACGGGGAGACCCAGTACTTC | CSVEDQFLAGYGETQYF
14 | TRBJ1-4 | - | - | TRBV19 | TGTGCGGGGGTTGGACAGTTCTTTACTGAAAAACTGTTTTTT | CAGVGQFFTEKLFF
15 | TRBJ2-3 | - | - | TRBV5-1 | TGCGCCAGCAGCTTGGGGCTAGGAACCACAGATACGCAGTATTTT | CASSLGLGTTDTQYF
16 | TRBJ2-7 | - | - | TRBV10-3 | TGTGCCATCAGTGGAGCGGAAAGGGTGGGCTCCTACGAGCAGTACTTC | CAISGAERVGSYEQYF
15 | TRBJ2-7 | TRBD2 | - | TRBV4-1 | TGCGCCAGCAGCCAAGATCTCGCGGGAGTCTACGAGCAGTACTTC | CASSQDLAGVYEQYF
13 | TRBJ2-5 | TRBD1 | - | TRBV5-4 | TGTGCCAGCAGCTCGTCAGGGGGCCGGGAGCAGTACTTC | CASSSSGGREQYF
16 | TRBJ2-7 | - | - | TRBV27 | TGTGCCAGCAGTTCTGTGGACGGAGGCCAGGGGTACGAGCAGTACTTC | CASSSVDGGQGYEQYF
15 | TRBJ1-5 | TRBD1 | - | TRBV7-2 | TGTGCCAGCAGCGAAGGGACAGCCCTCAATCAGCCCCAGCATTTT | CASSEGTALNQPQHF
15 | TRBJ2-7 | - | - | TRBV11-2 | TGTGCCAGCAGCTTAGATGGAGGGGGGGCCTACGAGCAGTACTTC | CASSLDGGGAYEQYF
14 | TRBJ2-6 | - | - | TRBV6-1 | TGTGCCAGCAGTGCAGTCTCTGGGGCCAACGTCCTGACTTTC | CASSAVSGANVLTF
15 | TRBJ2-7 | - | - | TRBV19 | TGTGCCAGTAGTACGGTAGCTGGGAGAATATACGAGCAGTACTTC | CASSTVAGRIYEQYF
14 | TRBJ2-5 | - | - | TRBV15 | TGTGCCACCAGCAGAGGCGGACTGCAAGAGACCCAGTACTTC | CATSRGGLQETQYF
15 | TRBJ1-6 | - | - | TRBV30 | TGTGCCTGGGTCGCAGGGGCGGGTTTAAATTCACCCCTCCACTTT | CAWVAGAGLNSPLHF
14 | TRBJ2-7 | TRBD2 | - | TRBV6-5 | TGTGCCAGCAGTTATCTGACTAGCGGCCACGAGCAGTACTTC | CASSYLTSGHEQYF
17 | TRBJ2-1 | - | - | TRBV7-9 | TGTGCCAGCAGCAAGGGCCAGGGGATAGTGGTCCACAATGAGCAGTTCTTC | CASSKGQGIVVHNEQFF
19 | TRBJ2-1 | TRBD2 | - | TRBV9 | TGTGCCAGCAGCGTCGCTTTTGCTTTCGGGACTAGTCAGGCCAATGAGCAGTTCTTC | CASSVAFAFGTSQANEQFF
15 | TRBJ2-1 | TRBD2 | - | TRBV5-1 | TGCGCCAGCAGCTTAGCGGGAGGAGGCAACAATGAGCAGTTCTTC | CASSLAGGGNNEQFF
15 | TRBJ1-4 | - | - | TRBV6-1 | TGTGCCAGCAGTTCCACAGGGATTTTCGGTGAAAAACTGTTTTTT | CASSSTGIFGEKLFF
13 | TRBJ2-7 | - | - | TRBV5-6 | TGTGCCAGCGGATGGCAGGGGGGCCACGAGCAGTACTTC | CASGWQGGHEQYF
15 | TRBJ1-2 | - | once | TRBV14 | TGTGCCAGCAGCCAACTAGACAGCACTAACTATGGCTACACCTTC | CASSQLDSTNYGYTF
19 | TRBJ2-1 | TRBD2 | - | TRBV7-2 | TGTGCCAGCAGCTTCTTAGCTGGGACCGCCCTAGCGGTTAGAAATGAGCAGTTCTTC | CASSFLAGTALAVRNEQFF
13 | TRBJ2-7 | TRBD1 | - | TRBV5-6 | TGTGCCAGCGGGGGACAGGGGTCATACGAGCAGTACTTC | CASGGQGSYEQYF
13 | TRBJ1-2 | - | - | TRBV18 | TGTGCCAGCTCACAGACAGAGAACTATGGCTACACCTTC | CASSQTENYGYTF
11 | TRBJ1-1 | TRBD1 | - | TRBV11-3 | TGTGCCAGCAGCGCGGGACAGAGCGCTTTCTTT | CASSAGQSAFF
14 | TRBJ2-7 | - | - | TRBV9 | TGTGCCAGCAGCGTAGTAGGGGCTCCGGACGAGCAGTACTTC | CASSVVGAPDEQYF
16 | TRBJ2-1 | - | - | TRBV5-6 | TGTGCCAGCAGCTTGGTCTGGCGAAGAACTAACAATGAGCAGTTCTTC | CASSLVWRRTNNEQFF
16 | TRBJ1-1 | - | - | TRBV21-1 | TGTGCCAGCAGCAGGTCGGACAGGGAGAAAGACACTGAAGCTTTCTTT | CASSRSDREKDTEAFF
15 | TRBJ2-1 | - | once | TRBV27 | TGTGCCAGCAGTCCCTCGGGGAGCTCCTACAATGAGCAGTTCTTC | CASSPSGSSYNEQFF
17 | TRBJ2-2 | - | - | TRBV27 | TGTGCCAGCAGTTTAGGGGCCCCGGCGGAGAACACCGGGGAGCTGTTTTTT | CASSLGAPAENTGELFF
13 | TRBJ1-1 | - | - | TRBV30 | TGTGCCCGCCCCGGGACACGCGAGACTGAAGCTTTCTTT | CARPGTRETEAFF
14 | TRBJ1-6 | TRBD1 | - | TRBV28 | TGTGCCAGCAGTTTGGGCGGGGACAGTTCACCCCTCCACTTT | CASSLGGDSSPLHF
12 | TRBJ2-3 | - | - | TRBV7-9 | TGTGCCAGCAGCCCCGGGGTAAATACGCAGTATTTT | CASSPGVNTQYF
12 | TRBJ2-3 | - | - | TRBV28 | TGTGCCAGCAGTACAGGGTTCGATACGCAGTATTTT | CASSTGFDTQYF
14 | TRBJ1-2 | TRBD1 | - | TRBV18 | TGTGCCAGCTCACCGGGACAGAGGGAAAATGGCTACACCTTC | CASSPGQRENGYTF
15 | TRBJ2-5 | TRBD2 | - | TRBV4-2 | TGTGCCAGCAGCCACAGTCCAGCGGGGCAAGAGACCCAGTACTTC | CASSHSPAGQETQYF
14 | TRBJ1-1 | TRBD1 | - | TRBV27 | TGTGCCAGCAGTTCCGGGACAGGGAACACTGAAGCTTTCTTT | CASSSGTGNTEAFF
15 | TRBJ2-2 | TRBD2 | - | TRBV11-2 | TGTGCCAGCACCAAGCGGGGGGGCCGGGCCGGGGAGCTGTTTTTT | CASTKRGGRAGELFF